This T cell receptor (beta chain) comes out of a study of cytomegalovirus exposure and HLA in healthy donors. Use of 60 Vbeta and 13 Jbeta primers characterized the PCR. TCRdb's copy holds only in-frame clones and misses some; the assay was immunoSEQ multiplex PCR. The sample contains some 140,000 clones, over 75% of which appear only once. CDR3 length equals 14 residues. CDR1 and CDR2 from the germline V gene are GTSNPN and SVGIG (reference sequence). V shed 5 bases and J shed 1 base, with 12 bases lying between them. The chain employs TRBV30 and TRBJ1-3; D may be TRBD1 (5 bases). Sequencing was carried out using PBMCs. This clonotype was obtained from a woman between 35 and 50 years old in good health and CMV-seropositive. Here the CDR3 DNA reads TGTGCCTGGCGAGGCAGGGAATCTGGAAACACCATATATTTT. This gives the protein CAWRGRESGNTIYF.